This T cell receptor (beta chain) was documented in a study of hypomethylating agent response in myelodysplastic syndrome. The CDR3 runs to 16 residues. The V gene lost 3 bases and the J gene lost 3 bases, with 18 bases spanning the gap. CDR1 is SGHNT, CDR2 YYREEE, per germline (reference sequence). The data were produced by immunoSEQ multiplex PCR, yet TCRdb's version contains in-frame clones alone and is incomplete. The sample carries over 4,000 clones, around 80% recorded once. This rearrangement joins TRBV5-4 to TRBJ1-2; D possibly corresponds to TRBD1 (6 bases). The receptor was isolated from a human donor with myelodysplastic syndrome. The source was bone marrow, collected before or after starting hypomethylating agent treatment for myelodysplastic syndrome (not recorded which). CDR3 DNA: TGTGCCAGCAGCTGGGGTCACAGGGAGGTCGACTATGGCTACACCTTC. Its protein is CASSWGHREVDYGYTF.